Each of the 27 T cell receptor beta chains below was sequenced from the same sample in a study of somatic mutations in cytotoxic T cells in rheumatoid arthritis. TCRdb keeps only in-frame clones here, not all; method: immunoSEQ multiplex PCR. Of about 7,000 clones in the sample, 60% were seen once. The sequenced sample consisted of CD8+ T cells sorted from blood. The receptors stem from a woman aged 40-49 years in good health.

The rearrangement uses TRBV5-6 and TRBJ2-1; a possible D gene is TRBD2 (5 bases). The CDR3 sequence is 16 residues long. Trimming stripped 5 bases from V and 3 bases from J, with 18 bases between. Germline CDR1 and CDR2: SGHDT and YYEEEE. CDR3 in amino acids: CASSQESGPYYNEQFF. In DNA form, the CDR3 reads TGTGCCAGCAGTCAAGAAAGCGGACCCTACTACAATGAGCAGTTCTTC.

V gene TRBV11-2 combines with J gene TRBJ2-2; TRBD2 matches at 9 bases. CDR3 length: 15 amino acids. The germline CDR1 and CDR2 sequences are SGHAT and FQNNGV. The V gene end was trimmed by 4 bases and the J gene end by 5 bases; junction bases not matched to a gene: 5. The CDR3, as DNA: TGTGCCAGCAGCTCAGCGGGAGGACCGACCGGGGAGCTGTTTTTT. Amino acids: CASSSAGGPTGELFF.

The genes are TRBV7-9 and TRBJ2-1, with D uncertain. The CDR3 runs to 12 residues. Trimming left V 5 bases short and J 8 bases short, with 10 bases between. CDR1 is SEHNR and CDR2 is FQNEAQ in the germline V gene (reference sequence). The CDR3 protein is CASSHGPYEQFF. The CDR3 nucleotides are TGTGCCAGCAGCCACGGTCCGTATGAGCAGTTCTTC.

V usage is TRBV6-5 and J usage is TRBJ2-7; 9 bases match TRBD1. The CDR3 length is 14 residues. Germline V gene lookup returns CDR1 MNHEY and CDR2 SVGAGI. J lost 2 bases, V lost 5 bases, and 4 bases had no gene match. CDR3 DNA: TGTGCCAGCAGTACGACAGGGGGGGCCTACGAGCAGTACTTC. Encoded protein: CASSTTGGAYEQYF.

V is TRBV2 and J is TRBJ1-6; D is unresolved. This CDR3 is 13 amino acids long. Looked up from germline, CDR1 is SNHLY and CDR2 is FYNNEI. V shed 10 bases and J shed 3 bases, with 10 bases lying between them. CDR3: CAIQPRYNSPLHF. The CDR3, as DNA: TGTGCCATACAGCCCCGCTATAATTCACCCCTCCACTTT.

The V gene is TRBV13, the J gene TRBJ1-1; TRBD1 agrees at 9 bases. Trimming cost V 5 bases and J 3 bases; bases outside gene matches: 10. CDR3 size: 16 residues. Germline V gene lookup returns CDR1 PRHDT and CDR2 FYEKMQ (reference sequence). CDR3 sequence (DNA): TGTGCCAGCAGCCAACCTCCGGGACAGGGAGACACTGAAGCTTTCTTT. Translating it yields CASSQPPGQGDTEAFF.

This clone has just one count. J is TRBJ2-1 and V is TRBV11-2, with 8 positions matching TRBD2. Trimming cost V 5 bases and J 8 bases; bases outside gene matches: 11. CDR3 length equals 15 residues. CDR1 SGHAT and CDR2 FQNNGV come from the germline V gene. CDR3 sequence reads: CASSRRTSIFDEQFF. The CDR3 DNA reads TGTGCCAGCAGCAGAAGGACTAGCATTTTTGATGAGCAGTTCTTC.

In its sample, this clone was seen a few times. The V and J genes are TRBV29-1 and TRBJ2-2; D unresolved. This CDR3 contains 12 residues. Trimming shortened V by 7 bases and J by 6 bases, and 12 bases separated the two germline ends. The V gene's germline CDR1 is SQVTM and CDR2 ANQGSEA. CDR3 DNA sequence: TGCAGCGGCCTCCGATTATCCGGGGAGCTGTTTTTT. Residues: CSGLRLSGELFF.

The CDR3 DNA sequence: TGTGCCAGCACCGTCCATCGGGCCCAAGAGACCCAGTACTTC. Translation gives CASTVHRAQETQYF. The rearrangement uses TRBV28 and TRBJ2-5; D is unclear. Trimming left V 7 bases short and J 1 base short, with 13 bases between. In germline, CDR1 is MDHEN, CDR2 SYDVKM. The CDR3 runs 14 residues.

The genes are TRBV13 and TRBJ2-1; 8 bases match TRBD1. The germline V gene has CDR1 PRHDT and CDR2 FYEKMQ (reference sequence). The ends lost 3 bases at V and 9 bases at J; junction bases unmatched: 7. The CDR3 length is 14 residues. The CDR3: CASSFGQGISEQFF. DNA of the CDR3: TGTGCCAGCAGCTTCGGACAGGGAATCTCTGAGCAGTTCTTC.

A few counts support this clone. The same CDR3 is also encoded by other DNA sequences in this sample. The rearrangement uses TRBV19 and TRBJ2-7; 8 nucleotides match TRBD1. V trimming: 5 bases; J trimming: 3 bases; junction bases outside the gene matches: 6. This CDR3 has 14 amino acids. Germline V CDR1 and CDR2: LNHDA, SQIVND (reference sequence). The CDR3: CASSFGTGIYEQYF. The CDR3 DNA is TGTGCCAGTAGTTTCGGGACAGGCATCTACGAGCAGTACTTC.

The chain joins TRBV7-8 to TRBJ2-1, with 10 bases matching TRBD1. This CDR3 is 16 amino acids long. CDR1 is SGHVS, CDR2 FQNEAQ, per germline. The J segment lost 2 bases and the V segment lost 4 bases, leaving 5 bases of the junction unmatched. The CDR3 region is CASSSDRGAAYNEQFF. The DNA for the CDR3 is TGTGCCAGCAGCTCGGACAGGGGGGCGGCCTACAATGAGCAGTTCTTC.

The chain has TRBV7-2 and TRBJ2-4; D is ambiguous. The V end lost 6 bases, the J end lost 0 bases, and 6 bases lay between the germline ends. The CDR3 spans 13 residues. CDR1 is SGHTA, CDR2 FQGNSA, per germline. As DNA, the CDR3 is TGTGCCAGCAGGGGGATAGCCAAAAACATTCAGTACTTC. Protein: CASRGIAKNIQYF.

The genes are TRBV9 and TRBJ2-3, with 7 bases lining up with TRBD2. The germline V gene encodes CDR1 SGDLS and CDR2 YYNGEE. This CDR3 spans 14 amino acids. J lost 5 bases, V lost 4 bases, and 7 bases had no gene match. This chain's CDR3 is CASSPWGGGDTQYF. In nucleotides, the CDR3 is TGTGCCAGCAGCCCCTGGGGGGGAGGAGATACGCAGTATTTT.

The V gene is TRBV11-3, the J gene TRBJ2-7; D may be TRBD1 or TRBD2 (5 bases each). The CDR3 length is 13 residues. Germline V gene lookup returns CDR1 SGHNT and CDR2 YENEEA. V lost 1 base, J lost 7 bases, and 11 bases lay in between. CDR3 residues: CASSLVRGREQYF. The CDR3 coding sequence is TGTGCCAGCAGCTTAGTACGGGGCCGGGAGCAGTACTTC.

This clone was detected only once. The V gene is TRBV7-9, the J gene TRBJ2-1; TRBD2 agrees at 13 bases. J gave up 3 bases and V 5 bases, and 4 bases lay outside the gene matches. The CDR3 totals 16 residues. Per the germline V gene, CDR1 is SEHNR and CDR2 is FQNEAQ (reference sequence). The CDR3 sequence is CASSAGLAGFYNEQFF. CDR3 nucleotide sequence: TGTGCCAGCAGCGCGGGACTAGCGGGATTCTACAATGAGCAGTTCTTC.

The sample holds a few counts of this clone. The rearrangement links TRBV5-4 to TRBJ2-7; TRBD1 agrees at 9 bases. V was pared by 1 base and J by 2 bases, with 4 bases of the junction left unmatched. Per the germline V gene, CDR1 is SGHNT and CDR2 is YYREEE (reference sequence). This CDR3 spans 15 amino acids. The CDR3 region is CASSLWNRGPYEQYF. CDR3 in DNA: TGTGCCAGCAGCTTGTGGAACAGGGGGCCCTACGAGCAGTACTTC.

The chain is built from TRBV28 and TRBJ2-5, with no clear D. This CDR3 has 10 residues. V lost 6 bases and J 2 bases, leaving 1 base between the germline ends. Germline V gene sequence: CDR1 MDHEN, CDR2 SYDVKM. CDR3 bases: TGTGCCAGCAGACAAGAGACCCAGTACTTC. Encoded protein: CASRQETQYF.

The genes are TRBV19 and TRBJ2-3, with 10 bases fitting TRBD2. The germline gives CDR1 LNHDA, CDR2 SQIVND (reference sequence). The length of the CDR3 is 14 residues. V lost 5 bases to trimming and J lost 1 base; unmatched junction nucleotides: 0. The CDR3 spells CASSGLAGTDTQYF. The CDR3 DNA is TGTGCCAGTAGTGGACTAGCGGGCACAGATACGCAGTATTTT.

The chain combines TRBV7-6 with TRBJ2-2, with 12 positions matching TRBD1. The germline gives CDR1 SGHVS, CDR2 FNYEAQ. V lost 5 bases to trimming and J lost 4 bases; unmatched junction nucleotides: 14. This CDR3 region has 19 residues. Here the CDR3 reads CASSDPGQGAGGTTGELFF. CDR3 coding DNA: TGTGCCAGCAGCGACCCGGGACAGGGGGCCGGCGGGACCACCGGGGAGCTGTTTTTT.

This clone has only one observation. J is TRBJ2-6 and V is TRBV27; perhaps TRBD1 as D (5 bases). The CDR3 runs to 14 residues. In germline, CDR1 is MNHEY, CDR2 SMNVEV (reference sequence). V lost 4 bases, J lost 4 bases, and 8 bases lay in between. CDR3 protein: CASSSGFGANVLTF. In nucleotides, the CDR3 is TGTGCCAGCAGTTCAGGGTTCGGGGCCAACGTCCTGACTTTC.

The chain is built from TRBV5-1 and TRBJ2-6; no definite D call. This CDR3 is built from 16 residues. Trimming took off 1 base at V and 0 bases at J, with 8 bases between the two ends. The germline CDR1 and CDR2 sequences are SGHRS and YFSETQ. In DNA, the CDR3 is TGCGCCAGCAGCTTGAGTCCGGGCTCTGGGGCCAACGTCCTGACTTTC. Translation gives CASSLSPGSGANVLTF.

V usage is TRBV10-1 and J usage is TRBJ2-7, with 8 bases that match TRBD1. Trimming cost V 6 bases and J 6 bases; bases outside gene matches: 13. The CDR3 is 15 amino acids. The germline V gene encodes CDR1 WNHNN and CDR2 SYGVQD (reference sequence). Written as DNA, the CDR3 is TGCGCCAGCAGGGGATTCCGGGACAGGAAGAGCGAGCAGTACTTC. This gives the protein CASRGFRDRKSEQYF.

The rearrangement uses TRBV6-5 and TRBJ1-1; TRBD1 matches at 8 bases. The V gene end was trimmed by 2 bases and the J gene end by 1 base; junction bases not matched to a gene: 6. CDR1 and CDR2 (germline): MNHEY, SVGAGI. The CDR3 has 16 amino acids. The DNA of the CDR3 is TGTGCCAGCAGTTACGCAACGACAGGGGAGAACACTGAAGCTTTCTTT. This gives the protein CASSYATTGENTEAFF.

This chain joins TRBV27 and TRBJ2-7, with unresolved D. V was clipped by 5 bases and J by 3 bases, with 14 bases between them. The CDR3 runs to 14 residues. Germline V lookup: CDR1 MNHEY, CDR2 SMNVEV (reference sequence). For the CDR3, the DNA is TGTGCCAGCAGTCCCACCGTCACGGGCTACGAGCAGTACTTC. Translation: CASSPTVTGYEQYF.

Here the CDR3 reads CASSETSGRSYEQYF. The CDR3 nucleotides read TGTGCCAGCAGTGAGACTAGCGGGAGAAGCTACGAGCAGTACTTC. This chain uses TRBV2 with TRBJ2-7; TRBD2 matches at 12 bases. The CDR3 spans 15 residues. V lost 3 bases, J lost 3 bases, and 3 bases stayed unmatched. Germline CDR1 is SNHLY and CDR2 is FYNNEI.

This chain links TRBV4-1 with TRBJ1-1; D remains ambiguous. The CDR3 consists of 16 residues. CDR1 and CDR2 (germline): MGHRA, YSYEKL. V was trimmed by 0 bases and J by 0 bases, leaving 11 bases between them. CDR3 coding DNA: TGCGCCAGCAGCCAAGACAGGTCCGGGATGAACACTGAAGCTTTCTTT. It translates to CASSQDRSGMNTEAFF.